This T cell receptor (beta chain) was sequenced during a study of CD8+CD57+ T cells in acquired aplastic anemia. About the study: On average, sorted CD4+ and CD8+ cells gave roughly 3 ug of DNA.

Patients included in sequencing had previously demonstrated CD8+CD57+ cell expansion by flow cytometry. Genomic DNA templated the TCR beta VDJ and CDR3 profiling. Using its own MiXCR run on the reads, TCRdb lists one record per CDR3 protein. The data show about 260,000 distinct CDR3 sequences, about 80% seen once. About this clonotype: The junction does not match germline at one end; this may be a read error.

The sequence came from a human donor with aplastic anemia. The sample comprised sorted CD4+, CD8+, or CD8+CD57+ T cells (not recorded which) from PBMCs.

Here the CDR3 reads CASSSAGGTETQYF. The CDR3 bases are TGTGCCAGCAGCTCCGCCGGCGGCACAGAGACGCAGTACTTC. The rearrangement uses TRBV7-4 and TRBJ2-5; D is uncertain. In germline, CDR1 is SGHVT, CDR2 SQSDAQ. CDR3 length: 14 amino acids.